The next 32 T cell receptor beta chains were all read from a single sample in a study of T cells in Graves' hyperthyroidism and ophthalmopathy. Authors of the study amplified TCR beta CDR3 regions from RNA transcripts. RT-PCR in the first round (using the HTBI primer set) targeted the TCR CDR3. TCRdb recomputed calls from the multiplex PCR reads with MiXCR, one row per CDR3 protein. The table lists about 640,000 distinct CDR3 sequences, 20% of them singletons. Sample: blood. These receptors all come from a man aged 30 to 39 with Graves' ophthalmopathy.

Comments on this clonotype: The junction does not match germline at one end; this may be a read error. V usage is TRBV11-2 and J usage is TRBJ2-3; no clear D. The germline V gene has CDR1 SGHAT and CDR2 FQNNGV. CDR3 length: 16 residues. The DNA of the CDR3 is TGCGCCAGCAGCCCCAGGACCACCCTTAGGTTGCATACGCAGTATTTT. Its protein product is CASSPRTTLRLHTQYF. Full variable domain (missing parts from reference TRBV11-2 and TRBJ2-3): EAGVAQSPRYKIIEKRQSVAFWCNPISGHATLYWYQQILGQGPKLLIQFQNNGVVDDSQLPKDRFSAERLKGVDSTLKIQPAKLEDSAVYLCASSPRTTLRLHTQYFGPGTRLTVL.

CDR3 DNA sequence: TGTGCCAGCAGTTTAGGGTATTTCAGTAGGGACAGGTCCAACGAGCAGTACTTC. This translates into CASSLGYFSRDRSNEQYF. This sequence joins TRBV12-3 or TRBV12-4 and TRBJ2-7, with 8 positions matching TRBD1. Unmatched junction bases numbered 16, after V lost 1 base and J lost 5 bases. The CDR3 consists of 18 residues.

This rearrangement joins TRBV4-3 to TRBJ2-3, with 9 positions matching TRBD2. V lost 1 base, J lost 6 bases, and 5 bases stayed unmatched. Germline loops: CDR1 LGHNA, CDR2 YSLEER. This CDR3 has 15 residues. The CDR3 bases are TGCGCCAGCAGCCAAGTAGCGGGAGTGGCGGATACGCAGTATTTT. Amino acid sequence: CASSQVAGVADTQYF.

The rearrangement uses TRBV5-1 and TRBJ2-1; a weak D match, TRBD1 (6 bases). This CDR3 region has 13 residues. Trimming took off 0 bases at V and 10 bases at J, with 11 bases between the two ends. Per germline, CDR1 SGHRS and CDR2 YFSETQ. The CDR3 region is CASSLGDNYEQFF. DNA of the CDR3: TGCGCCAGCAGCTTGGGGGACAACTACGAGCAGTTCTTC.

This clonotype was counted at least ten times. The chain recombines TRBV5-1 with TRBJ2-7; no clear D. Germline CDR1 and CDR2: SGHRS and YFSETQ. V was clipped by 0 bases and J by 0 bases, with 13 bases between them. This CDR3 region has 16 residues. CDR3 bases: TGCGCCAGCAGCTTGGACGGCTTTACAAGCTCCTACGAGCAGTACTTC. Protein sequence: CASSLDGFTSSYEQYF.

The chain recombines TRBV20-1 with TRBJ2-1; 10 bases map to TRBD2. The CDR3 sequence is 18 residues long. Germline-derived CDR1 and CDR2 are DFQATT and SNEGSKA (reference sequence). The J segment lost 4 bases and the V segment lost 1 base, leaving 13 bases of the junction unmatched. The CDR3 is CSARGALKTSGSYNEQFF. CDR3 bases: TGCAGTGCTAGAGGGGCCCTAAAGACTAGCGGGTCGTACAATGAGCAGTTCTTC.

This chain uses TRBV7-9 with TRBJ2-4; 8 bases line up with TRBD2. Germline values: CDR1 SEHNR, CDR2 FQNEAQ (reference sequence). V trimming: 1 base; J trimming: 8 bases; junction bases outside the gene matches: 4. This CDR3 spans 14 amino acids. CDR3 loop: CASSLGSGSHIQYF. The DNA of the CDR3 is TGTGCCAGCAGCTTAGGAAGCGGGAGCCACATTCAGTACTTC.

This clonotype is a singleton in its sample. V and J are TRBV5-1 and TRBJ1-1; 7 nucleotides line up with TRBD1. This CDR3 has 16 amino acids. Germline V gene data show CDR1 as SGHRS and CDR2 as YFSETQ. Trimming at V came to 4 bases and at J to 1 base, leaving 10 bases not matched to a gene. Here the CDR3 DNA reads TGCGCCAGCAGCCAAGGGGGCCTAGGTGGGAACACTGAAGCTTTCTTT. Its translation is CASSQGGLGGNTEAFF.

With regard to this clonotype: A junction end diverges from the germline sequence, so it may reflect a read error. CDR3 DNA: TGCGCCAGCAGTGTTAACAGGGGCACTGAAGCTTCCTTT. It encodes CASSVNRGTEASF. The chain couples TRBV10-1 to TRBJ1-1; TRBD1 matches at 7 bases. This CDR3 is 13 amino acids long. The germline V gene encodes CDR1 WNHNN and CDR2 SYGVQD (reference sequence).

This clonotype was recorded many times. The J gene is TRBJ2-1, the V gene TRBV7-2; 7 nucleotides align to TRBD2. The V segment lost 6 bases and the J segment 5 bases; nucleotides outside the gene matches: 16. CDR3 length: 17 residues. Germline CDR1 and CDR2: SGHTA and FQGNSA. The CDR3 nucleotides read TGTGCCAGCAGGATTGGTTTGGACGGGGGGATTCACAATGAGCAGTTCTTC. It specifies CASRIGLDGGIHNEQFF.

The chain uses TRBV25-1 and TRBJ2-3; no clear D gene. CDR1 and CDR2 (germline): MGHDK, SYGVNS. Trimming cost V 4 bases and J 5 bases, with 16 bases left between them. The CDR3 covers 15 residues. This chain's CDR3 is CASSAKGHSQDTQYF. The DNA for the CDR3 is TGTGCCAGCAGTGCCAAGGGCCATAGTCAAGATACGCAGTATTTT.

The CDR3 spells CASSTTNDGTDTQYF. The CDR3 DNA reads as TGTGCCAGCAGCACCACAAACGATGGCACAGATACGCAGTATTTT. The chain employs TRBV7-9 and TRBJ2-3, with unresolved D. Germline V lookup: CDR1 SEHNR, CDR2 FQNEAQ (reference sequence). Trimming shortened V by 5 bases and J by 1 base, and 13 bases separated the two germline ends. This CDR3 comprises 15 residues.

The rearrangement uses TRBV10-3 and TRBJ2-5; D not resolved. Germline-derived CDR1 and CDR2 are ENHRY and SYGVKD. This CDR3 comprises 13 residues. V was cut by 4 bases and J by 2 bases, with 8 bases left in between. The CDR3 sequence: CAISGSIQETQYF. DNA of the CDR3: TGTGCCATCAGTGGGAGCATACAAGAGACCCAGTACTTC.

For the CDR3, the DNA is TGTGCCAGCAGCTTAGTCTTTAGGGCTAGCAATGAGCAGTTCTTC. Encoded protein: CASSLVFRASNEQFF. The chain employs TRBV7-2 and TRBJ2-1; unclear D gene. Trimming shortened V by 1 base and J by 6 bases, and 13 bases separated the two germline ends. Germline V lookup: CDR1 SGHTA, CDR2 FQGNSA. The CDR3 has 15 residues.

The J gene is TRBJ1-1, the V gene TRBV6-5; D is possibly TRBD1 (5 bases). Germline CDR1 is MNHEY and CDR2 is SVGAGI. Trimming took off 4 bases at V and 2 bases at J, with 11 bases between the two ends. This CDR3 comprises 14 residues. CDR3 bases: TGTGCCAGCAGTTCTCGGGGGGTAAACACTGAAGCTTTCTTT. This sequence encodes CASSSRGVNTEAFF.

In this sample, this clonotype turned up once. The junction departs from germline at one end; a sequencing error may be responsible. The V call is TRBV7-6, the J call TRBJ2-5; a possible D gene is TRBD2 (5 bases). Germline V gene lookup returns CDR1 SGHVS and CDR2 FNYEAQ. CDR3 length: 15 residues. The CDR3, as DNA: TGTGTCAGCAGCCCTGGTGGTACTAGGCGGGAGACCCAGTACTTC. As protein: CVSSPGGTRRETQYF.

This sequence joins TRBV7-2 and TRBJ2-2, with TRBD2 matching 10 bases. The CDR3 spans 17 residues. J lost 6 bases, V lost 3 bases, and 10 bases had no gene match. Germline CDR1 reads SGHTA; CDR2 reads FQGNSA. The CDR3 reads CASSFTSGAFGAGELFF. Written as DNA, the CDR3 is TGTGCCAGCAGCTTCACTAGCGGGGCCTTCGGAGCCGGGGAGCTGTTTTTT.

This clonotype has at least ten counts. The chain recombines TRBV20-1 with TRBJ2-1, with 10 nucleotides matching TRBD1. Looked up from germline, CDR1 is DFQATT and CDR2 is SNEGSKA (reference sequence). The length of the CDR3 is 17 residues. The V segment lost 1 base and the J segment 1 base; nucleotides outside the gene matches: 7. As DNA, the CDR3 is TGCAGTGCTAGAGGGAACCTGGACAGGGGGTCCTACAATGAGCAGTTCTTC. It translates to CSARGNLDRGSYNEQFF.

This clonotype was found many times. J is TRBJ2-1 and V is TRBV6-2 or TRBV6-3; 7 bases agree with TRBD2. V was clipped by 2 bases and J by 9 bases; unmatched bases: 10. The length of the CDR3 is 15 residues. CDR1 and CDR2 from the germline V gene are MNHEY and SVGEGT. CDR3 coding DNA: TGTGCCAGCAGTTACGGGACTACCAAAGTCGGTGAGCAGTTCTTC. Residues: CASSYGTTKVGEQFF.

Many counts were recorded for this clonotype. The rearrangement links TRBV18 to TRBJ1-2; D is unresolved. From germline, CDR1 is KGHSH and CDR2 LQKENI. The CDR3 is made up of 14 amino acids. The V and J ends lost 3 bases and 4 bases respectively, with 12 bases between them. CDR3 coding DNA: TGTGCCAGCTCACCCAAAGCAGCCCTCTATGGCTACACCTTC. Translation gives CASSPKAALYGYTF.

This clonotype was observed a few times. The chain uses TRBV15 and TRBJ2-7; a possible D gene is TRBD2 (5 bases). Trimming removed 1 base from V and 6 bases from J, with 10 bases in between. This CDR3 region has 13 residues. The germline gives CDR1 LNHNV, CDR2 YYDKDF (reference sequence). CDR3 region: CATSRVSGGEQYF. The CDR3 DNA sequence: TGTGCCACCAGCAGAGTATCTGGAGGCGAGCAGTACTTC. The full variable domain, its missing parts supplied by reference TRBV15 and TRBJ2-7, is DAMVIQNPRYQVTQFGKPVTLSCSQTLNHNVMYWYQQKSSQAPKLLFHYYDKDFNNEADTPDNFQSRRPNTSFCFLDIRSPGLGDTAMYLCATSRVSGGEQYFGPGTRLTVT.

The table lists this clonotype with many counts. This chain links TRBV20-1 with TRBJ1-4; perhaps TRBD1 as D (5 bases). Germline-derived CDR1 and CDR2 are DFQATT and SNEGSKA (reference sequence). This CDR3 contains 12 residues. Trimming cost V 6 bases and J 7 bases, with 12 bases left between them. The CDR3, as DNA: TGCAGTGCAAGGGGCTCGGCTGAAAAACTGTTTTTT. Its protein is CSARGSAEKLFF.

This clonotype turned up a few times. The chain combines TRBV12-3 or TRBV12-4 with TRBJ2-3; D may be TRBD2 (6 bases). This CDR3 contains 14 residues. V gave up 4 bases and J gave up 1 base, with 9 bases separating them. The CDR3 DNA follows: TGTGCCAGCAGTTCCGGGACTCGCACAGATACGCAGTATTTT. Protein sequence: CASSSGTRTDTQYF.

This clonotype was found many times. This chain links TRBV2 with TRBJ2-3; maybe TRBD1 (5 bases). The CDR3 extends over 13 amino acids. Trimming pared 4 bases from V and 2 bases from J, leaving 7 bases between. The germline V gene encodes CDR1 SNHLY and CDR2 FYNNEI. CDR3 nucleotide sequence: TGTGCCAGCAGTGGCGGACACACAGATACGCAGTATTTT. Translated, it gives CASSGGHTDTQYF.

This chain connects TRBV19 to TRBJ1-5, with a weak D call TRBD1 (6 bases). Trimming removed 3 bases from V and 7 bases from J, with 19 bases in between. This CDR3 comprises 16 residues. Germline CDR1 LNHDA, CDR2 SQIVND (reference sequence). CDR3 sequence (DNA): TGTGCCAGTAGTATCGGTCTCCGGGGGGCGAGGCAGCCCCAGCATTTT. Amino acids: CASSIGLRGARQPQHF.

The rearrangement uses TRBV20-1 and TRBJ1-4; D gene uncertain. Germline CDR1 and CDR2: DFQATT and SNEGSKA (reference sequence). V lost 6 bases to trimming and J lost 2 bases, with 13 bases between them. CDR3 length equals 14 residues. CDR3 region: CSAPDGSTNEKLFF. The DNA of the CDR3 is TGCAGTGCCCCTGACGGGAGTACTAATGAAAAACTGTTTTTT.

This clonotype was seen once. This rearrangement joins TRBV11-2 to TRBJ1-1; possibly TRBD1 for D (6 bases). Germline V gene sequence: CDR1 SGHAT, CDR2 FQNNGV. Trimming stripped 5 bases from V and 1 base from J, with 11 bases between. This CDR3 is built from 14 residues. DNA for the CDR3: TGTGCCAGCAGCCGGGCAGGGGAGAACACTGAAGCTTTCTTT. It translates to CASSRAGENTEAFF. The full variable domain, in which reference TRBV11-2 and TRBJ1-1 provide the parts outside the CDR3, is EAGVAQSPRYKIIEKRQSVAFWCNPISGHATLYWYQQILGQGPKLLIQFQNNGVVDDSQLPKDRFSAERLKGVDSTLKIQPAKLEDSAVYLCASSRAGENTEAFFGQGTRLTVV.

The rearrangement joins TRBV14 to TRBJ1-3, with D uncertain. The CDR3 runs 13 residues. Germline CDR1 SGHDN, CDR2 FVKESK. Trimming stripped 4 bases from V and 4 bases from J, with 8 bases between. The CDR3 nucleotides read TGTGCCAGCAGCCGACTTTCCGGAAACACCATATATTTT. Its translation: CASSRLSGNTIYF.

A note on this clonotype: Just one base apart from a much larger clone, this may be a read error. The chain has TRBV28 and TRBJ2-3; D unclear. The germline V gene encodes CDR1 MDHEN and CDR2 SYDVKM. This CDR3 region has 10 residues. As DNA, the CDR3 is TGTGCCACCAGCACAGATTCGCAGTATTTT. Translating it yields CATSTDSQYF.

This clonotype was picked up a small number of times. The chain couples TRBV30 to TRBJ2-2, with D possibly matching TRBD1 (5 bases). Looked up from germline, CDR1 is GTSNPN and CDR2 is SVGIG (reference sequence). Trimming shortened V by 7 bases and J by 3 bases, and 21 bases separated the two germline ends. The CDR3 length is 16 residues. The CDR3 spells CAYHPARQQHTGELFF. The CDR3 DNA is TGTGCCTATCACCCTGCCAGACAGCAGCACACCGGGGAGCTGTTTTTT.

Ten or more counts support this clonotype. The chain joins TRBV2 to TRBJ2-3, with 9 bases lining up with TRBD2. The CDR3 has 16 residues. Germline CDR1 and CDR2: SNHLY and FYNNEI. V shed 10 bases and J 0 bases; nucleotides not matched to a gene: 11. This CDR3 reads CATISGSHPSTDTQYF. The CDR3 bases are TGTGCCACAATTAGCGGGAGTCACCCTAGCACAGATACGCAGTATTTT.

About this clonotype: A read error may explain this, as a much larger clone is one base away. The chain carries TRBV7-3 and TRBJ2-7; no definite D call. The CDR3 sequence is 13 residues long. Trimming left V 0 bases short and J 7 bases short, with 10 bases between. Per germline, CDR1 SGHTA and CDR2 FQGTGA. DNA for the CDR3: TGTGCCAGCAGCTTAACGACCGTGTGGGAGCAGTACTTC. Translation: CASSLTTVWEQYF.